This paragraph reports one T cell receptor (beta chain). In the original processing: Reference gene primer amplification yielded estimated nucleated cell counts. TCRdb's table, derived via immunoSEQ multiplex PCR, lists solely in-frame clones and lacks some. V and J calls and clone size are those listed in that table; D and trimming were worked out from the DNA. This table has 45,000 to 60,000 clones, roughly four fifths appearing once. The data are from a study of blood T cell repertoires in COVID-19. Background on the study: Sites across the United States, Italy and Spain contributed samples from acute and convalescent COVID-19. In each case, the material was cDNA or gDNA derived from T cells, B-cell-depleted T cells, or PBMCs.

This CDR3 has 15 residues. The germline CDR1 and CDR2 sequences are SGHNT and YYREEE (reference sequence). V shed 4 bases, J shed 10 bases, and the junction held 10 bases outside the gene matches. Sequencing was carried out using peripheral blood. This sequence originates from a woman in her sixties or seventies with acute or convalescent COVID-19. The chain carries TRBV5-4 and TRBJ1-6, with 8 bases identical to TRBD1. CDR3 in amino acids: CASSPGTGWGSPLHF. CDR3 DNA: TGTGCCAGCAGCCCGGGGACAGGTTGGGGGTCACCCCTCCACTTT. Supplemented by reference TRBV5-4 and TRBJ1-6, the full variable domain reads ETGVTQSPTHLIKTRGQQVTLRCSSQSGHNTVSWYQQALGQGPQFIFQYYREEENGRGNFPPRFSGLQFPNYSSELNVNALELDDSALYLCASSPGTGWGSPLHFGNGTRLTVT.